One and the same sample provided the 23 T cell receptor beta chains below, sequenced in a study of vaccination and CD4 T cells after COVID-19 (dated by TCRdb to 2021 to 2024). In light of the paper, this sample's treatment or condition label describes: approximately nine-day PBMC culture with coronavirus spike peptide pools or control peptides (ViraFEST assay). Antigens of these TCRs are unknown. Libraries were prepared through PCR. TCRdb records Illumina iSeq 100 as the sequencer. DNA from cultured CD4+ T cells was subjected to TCR sequencing with the Oncomine TCR Beta short-read assay at the Johns Hopkins FTIC core. TCRdb passed the public sequencing reads through fastp at Q25 and MiXCR, retaining productive beta sequences. Every CDR3 protein is listed once, alongside the most common genes and DNA of its rows. The sample records around 15,000 distinct CDR3 sequences, about a third of which are singletons. About 15% of the sample goes to the ten largest clones.

Sequencing was carried out using cultured CD4+ T cells from blood. The receptors shown here come from a human donor with COVID-19.

The V gene is TRBV20-1, the J gene TRBJ1-6, with D perhaps TRBD1 (5 bases). CDR1 and CDR2 from the germline V gene are DFQATT and SNEGSKA (reference sequence). The V end lost 0 bases, the J end lost 7 bases, and 13 bases lay between the germline ends. This CDR3 has 15 amino acids. The CDR3 reads CSARDRTKKNSPLHF. The CDR3 coding sequence is TGCAGTGCTAGAGATCGGACAAAAAAAAATTCACCCCTCCACTTT.

This clonotype was observed a handful of times. The gene calls are TRBV20-1 and TRBJ2-5; 11 positions match TRBD2. Germline V gene lookup returns CDR1 DFQATT and CDR2 SNEGSKA (reference sequence). The CDR3 extends over 14 amino acids. The junction had 5 bases not matched to a gene; V was cut back by 3 bases and J by 5 bases. CDR3 residues: CSARPSGGWETQYF. The CDR3 region has the DNA TGCAGTGCTAGGCCTAGCGGGGGGTGGGAGACCCAGTACTTC.

This clonotype appeared a few times. The genes are TRBV6-1 and TRBJ2-5, with 11 bases that match TRBD2. V lost 8 bases and J lost 5; bases outside the gene matches: 13. CDR1 MNHNS and CDR2 SASEGT come from the germline V gene. The CDR3 loop spans 16 amino acids. CDR3 residues: CASRPLAGGPGETQYF. In DNA, the CDR3 is TGTGCCAGCCGCCCCCTAGCGGGGGGACCAGGGGAGACCCAGTACTTC.

The V and J genes are TRBV19 and TRBJ2-7; tentative D call: TRBD1 (6 bases). The CDR3 is 15 amino acids. Trimming cost V 7 bases and J 2 bases, with 18 bases left between them. The germline CDR1 and CDR2 sequences are LNHDA and SQIVND (reference sequence). CDR3 region: CASTYKHRDTYEQYF. DNA for the CDR3: TGTGCCAGTACCTATAAGCACAGGGACACCTACGAGCAGTACTTC.

The V and J genes are TRBV20-1 and TRBJ2-1; D remains ambiguous. The CDR3 consists of 10 residues. V was cut by 3 bases and J by 15 bases, with 12 bases left in between. CDR1 and CDR2 from the germline V gene are DFQATT and SNEGSKA (reference sequence). The CDR3 reads CSASAPTLFF. In nucleotides, the CDR3 is TGCAGTGCTAGTGCCCCAACGCTGTTCTTC.

This clonotype occurred once. The rearrangement joins TRBV10-3 to TRBJ2-1; 8 positions match TRBD2. The trim removed 0 bases at V and 8 bases at J, leaving 6 bases unmatched. Per the germline V gene, CDR1 is ENHRY and CDR2 is SYGVKD. CDR3 size: 15 residues. The CDR3 reads CAISESSRGGDEQFF. CDR3 bases: TGTGCCATCAGTGAGTCCTCCCGGGGGGGCGATGAGCAGTTCTTC.

This clonotype was recorded a few times. This chain links TRBV6-1 with TRBJ1-2, with 7 bases that match TRBD1. The CDR3 length is 13 residues. V gave up 6 bases and J gave up 8 bases; unmatched junction bases: 9. CDR1 and CDR2 (germline): MNHNS, SASEGT. CDR3 loop: CASRSPTGEGYTF. CDR3 DNA sequence: TGTGCCAGCAGGAGCCCAACAGGGGAGGGCTACACCTTC.

This clonotype was found a few times. The chain combines TRBV11-3 with TRBJ1-2; D call uncertain. The CDR3 is made up of 15 amino acids. With 1 base removed from V and 8 bases from J, the gap between germline ends came to 17 bases. Looked up from germline, CDR1 is SGHNT and CDR2 is YENEEA. The chain's CDR3 is CASSLVGYEGCGYTF. CDR3 in DNA: TGTGCCAGCAGCTTAGTAGGGTACGAGGGTTGCGGCTACACCTTC.

This clonotype was observed a few times. The chain couples TRBV24-1 to TRBJ2-3; D remains ambiguous. CDR1 is KGHDR, CDR2 SFDVKD, per germline. V lost 4 bases and J lost 5, with 18 bases in between. The CDR3 runs to 16 residues. This CDR3 reads CATSDTRKDSGDTQYF. The CDR3 nucleotides read TGTGCCACCAGTGACACTCGGAAGGATTCCGGAGATACGCAGTATTTT.

The V call is TRBV6-1, the J call TRBJ2-7, with a possible D match to TRBD1 (6 bases). Germline lookup yields CDR1 MNHNS and CDR2 SASEGT. This CDR3 region has 14 residues. Deletions cut 2 bases from V and 5 bases from J, with 13 bases between. CDR3 residues: CASSENRAQNEQYF. The CDR3 DNA reads as TGTGCCAGCAGTGAAAACAGGGCTCAGAACGAGCAGTACTTC.

The chain has TRBV7-9 and TRBJ2-7, with D hard to call. CDR3 length: 13 residues. V dropped 1 base and J dropped 5 bases, with 9 bases sitting between them. Germline assignment: CDR1 SEHNR and CDR2 FQNEAQ (reference sequence). CDR3 protein: CASSLDQSHEQYF. The CDR3 DNA follows: TGTGCCAGCAGCTTAGACCAATCCCACGAGCAGTACTTC. The full variable domain, rest sourced from reference TRBV7-9 and TRBJ2-7, is DTGVSQNPRHKITKRGQNVTFRCDPISEHNRLYWYRQTLGQGPEFLTYFQNEAQLEKSRLLSDRFSAERPKGSFSTLEIQRTEQGDSAMYLCASSLDQSHEQYFGPGTRLTVT.

This clonotype was counted a few times. J is TRBJ1-5 and V is TRBV7-2, with 7 bases matching TRBD1. V shed 5 bases and J 5 bases; nucleotides not matched to a gene: 6. The CDR3 length is 14 residues. Germline lookup yields CDR1 SGHTA and CDR2 FQGNSA. The chain's CDR3 is CASSIKQGYQPQHF. CDR3 nucleotides: TGTGCCAGCAGCATAAAACAGGGGTATCAGCCCCAGCATTTT.

The rearrangement links TRBV7-2 to TRBJ2-7; 16 positions agree with TRBD2. This CDR3 contains 16 residues. The germline CDR1 and CDR2 sequences are SGHTA and FQGNSA. The trim removed 1 base at V and 9 bases at J, leaving 6 bases unmatched. The CDR3 sequence: CASSLEGTSGGVVQYF. Written as DNA, the CDR3 is TGTGCCAGCAGCTTAGAAGGGACTAGCGGGGGGGTTGTGCAGTACTTC. The full variable domain, rest sourced from reference TRBV7-2 and TRBJ2-7, is GAGVSQSPSNKVTEKGKDVELRCDPISGHTALYWYRQSLGQGLEFLIYFQGNSAPDKSGLPSDRFSAERTGGSVSTLTIQRTQQEDSAVYLCASSLEGTSGGVVQYFGPGTRLTVT.

This chain links TRBV14 with TRBJ2-3; D may correspond to TRBD1 or TRBD2 (5 bases each). The CDR3 runs 12 residues. With 6 bases removed from V and 7 bases from J, the gap between germline ends came to 11 bases. Germline V gene lookup returns CDR1 SGHDN and CDR2 FVKESK. CDR3 loop: CASSLEGNTQYF. The CDR3 DNA reads TGTGCCAGCAGTCTTGAGGGGAATACGCAGTATTTT.

This clonotype was picked up one time. The chain joins TRBV4-1 to TRBJ2-7; D perhaps matches TRBD1 (5 bases). Germline V gives CDR1 MGHRA, CDR2 YSYEKL. The CDR3 is 13 residues long. Between the trimmed V and J ends, which lost 4 bases and 3 bases, there was a span of 10 bases. CDR3 nucleotide sequence: TGCGCCAGCAGCCCACAGGTGTACTACGAGCAGTACTTC. Amino acids: CASSPQVYYEQYF.

This clonotype was seen only a few times. This chain uses TRBV30 with TRBJ1-6, with 9 bases matching TRBD1. CDR3 size: 15 residues. From germline, CDR1 is GTSNPN and CDR2 SVGIG (reference sequence). Trimming removed 5 bases from V and 0 bases from J; junction bases left unmatched: 2. The CDR3 bases are TGTGCCTGGGAGGACAGGGGCTCCTATAATTCACCCCTCCACTTT. Translation: CAWEDRGSYNSPLHF.

The chain combines TRBV19 with TRBJ2-5, with TRBD2 matching 14 bases. Per germline, CDR1 LNHDA and CDR2 SQIVND (reference sequence). The CDR3 contains 16 residues. The ends lost 6 bases at V and 4 bases at J; junction bases unmatched: 7. The CDR3: CASRTSGGAVGETQYF. CDR3 DNA sequence: TGTGCCAGTAGGACTAGCGGGGGGGCGGTAGGAGAGACCCAGTACTTC.

Comment on this clonotype: At one end the junction does not follow the germline gene, possibly because of a read error. The V gene is TRBV19, the J gene TRBJ2-1; 9 bases align to TRBD2. The CDR3 consists of 14 residues. Germline values: CDR1 LNHDA, CDR2 SQIVND (reference sequence). The CDR3 nucleotides are TGTGCCTGTAGGGGCGGGGGGGCCTACAATGAGCAGTTCTTC. Residues: CACRGGGAYNEQFF.

The gene calls are TRBV24-1 and TRBJ2-1, with 7 bases matching TRBD1. V dropped 4 bases and J dropped 2; count of bases not matched to a gene: 4. The germline CDR1 and CDR2 sequences are KGHDR and SFDVKD. The CDR3 has 15 residues. CDR3 nucleotides: TGTGCCACCAGTGACCCGGGACAGCCCTACAATGAGCAGTTCTTC. Translation gives CATSDPGQPYNEQFF.

This clonotype has a handful of counts. CDR3 DNA sequence: TGTGCCAGCAGCTTAGTGGCGGCTGGAAACACCATATATTTT. The encoded protein is CASSLVAAGNTIYF. This chain uses TRBV7-2 with TRBJ1-3; D call uncertain. Germline CDR1 reads SGHTA; CDR2 reads FQGNSA. Trimming removed 1 base at V and 2 bases at J, with 6 bases between. The length of the CDR3 is 14 residues.

This sequence joins TRBV6-2 or TRBV6-3 and TRBJ2-5; 11 bases are a match to TRBD2. The V and J ends lost 6 bases and 4 bases, in that order; junction bases with no gene match: 10. Germline V gene lookup returns CDR1 MNHEY and CDR2 SVGEGT. The CDR3 runs to 16 residues. The CDR3 spells CASRVRGTSGPETQYF. DNA of the CDR3: TGTGCCAGCAGAGTCAGAGGGACTAGCGGTCCAGAGACCCAGTACTTC.

The V call is TRBV28, the J call TRBJ1-1; D perhaps matches TRBD1 (5 bases). The length of the CDR3 is 14 residues. From germline, CDR1 is MDHEN and CDR2 SYDVKM. V dropped 4 bases and J dropped 6 bases, with 15 bases sitting between them. The CDR3 DNA sequence: TGTGCCAGCAGTTCCACAGCCCAGGGCCCTGAAGCTTTCTTT. Protein: CASSSTAQGPEAFF. The full variable domain, completed using reference TRBV28 and TRBJ1-1, is DVKVTQSSRYLVKRTGEKVFLECVQDMDHENMFWYRQDPGLGLRLIYFSYDVKMKEKGDIPEGYSVSREKKERFSLILESASTNQTSMYLCASSSTAQGPEAFFGQGTRLTVV.

The DNA of the CDR3 is TGTGCCACCAGCCCCAGCAGGGGGAACAATGAGCAGTTCTTC. Protein: CATSPSRGNNEQFF. V usage is TRBV15 and J usage is TRBJ2-1, with 7 bases fitting TRBD1. Trimming at V came to 5 bases and at J to 5 bases, leaving 6 bases not matched to a gene. The germline gives CDR1 LNHNV, CDR2 YYDKDF (reference sequence). This CDR3 spans 14 amino acids. The complete variable domain, with remaining parts taken from reference TRBV15 and TRBJ2-1, reads DAMVIQNPRYQVTQFGKPVTLSCSQTLNHNVMYWYQQKSSQAPKLLFHYYDKDFNNEADTPDNFQSRRPNTSFCFLDIRSPGLGDTAMYLCATSPSRGNNEQFFGPGTRLTVL.